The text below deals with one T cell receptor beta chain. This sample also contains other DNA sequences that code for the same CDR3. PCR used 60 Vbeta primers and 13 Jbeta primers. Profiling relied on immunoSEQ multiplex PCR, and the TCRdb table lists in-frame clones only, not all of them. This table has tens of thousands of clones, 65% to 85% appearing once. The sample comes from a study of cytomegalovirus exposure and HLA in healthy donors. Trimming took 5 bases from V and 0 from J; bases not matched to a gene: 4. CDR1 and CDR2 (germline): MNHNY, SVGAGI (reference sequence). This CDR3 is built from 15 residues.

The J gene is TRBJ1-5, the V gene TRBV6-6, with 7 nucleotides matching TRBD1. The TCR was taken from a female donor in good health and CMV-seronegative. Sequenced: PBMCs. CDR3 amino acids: CASSRGQYSNQPQHF. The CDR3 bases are TGTGCCAGCAGTCGGGGACAGTATAGCAATCAGCCCCAGCATTTT.